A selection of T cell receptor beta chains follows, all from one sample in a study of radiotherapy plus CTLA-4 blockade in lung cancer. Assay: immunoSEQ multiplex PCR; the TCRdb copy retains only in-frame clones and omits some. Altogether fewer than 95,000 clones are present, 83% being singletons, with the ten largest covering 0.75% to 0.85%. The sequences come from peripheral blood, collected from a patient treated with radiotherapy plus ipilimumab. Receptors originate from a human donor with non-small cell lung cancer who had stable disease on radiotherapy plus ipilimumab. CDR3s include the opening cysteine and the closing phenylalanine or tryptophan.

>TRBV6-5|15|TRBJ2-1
CASSYSRDPSNEQFF
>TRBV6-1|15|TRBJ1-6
CASSESIIGNSPLHF
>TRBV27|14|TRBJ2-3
CASSLGQGTDTQYF
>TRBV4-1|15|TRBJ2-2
CASSPIVSGTGELFF
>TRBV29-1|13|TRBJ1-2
CSVGQGVNYGYTF
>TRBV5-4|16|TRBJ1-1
CASSSESGTRNTEAFF
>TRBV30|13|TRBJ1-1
CAWSVGANTEAFF
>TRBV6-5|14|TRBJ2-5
CASSHRGSAETQYF
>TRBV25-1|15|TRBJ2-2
CASSAPRFGAGELFF
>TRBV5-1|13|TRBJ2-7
CASSVTGPYEQYF
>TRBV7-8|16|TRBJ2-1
CASSSRTSIGYNEQFF
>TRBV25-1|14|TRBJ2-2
CASTSRSNTGELFF
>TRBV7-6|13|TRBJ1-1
CASSLGIDRDAFF
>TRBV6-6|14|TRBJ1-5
CASSQGASNQPQHF
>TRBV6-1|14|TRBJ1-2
CASRALTGNYGYTF
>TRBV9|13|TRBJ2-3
CASSDFFTDTQYF
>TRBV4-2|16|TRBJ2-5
CASSQVSSGTGETQYF
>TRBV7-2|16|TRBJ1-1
CASSIRPQGAGTEAFF
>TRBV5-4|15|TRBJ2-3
CASSFPSGGTDTQYF
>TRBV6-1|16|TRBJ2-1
CASSAGLGVSYNEQFF
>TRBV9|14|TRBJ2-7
CASSVGTDTYEQYF
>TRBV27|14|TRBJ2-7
CASSLRQGPHEQYF
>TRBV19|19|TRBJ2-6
CASRSPSGTGPSGANVLTF
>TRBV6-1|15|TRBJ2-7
CASSEVAGASYEQYF